This T cell receptor beta chain stems from a study of beta chain features in type 1 diabetes (dated by TCRdb to the late 2010s). At the level of the whole study: No differences in mean age, gender distribution, total cell number or subset yield were found between patients and healthy donors. A total of about 99,000,000 sorted cells were examined across all samples, and RNA yield correlated strongly with the number of cells per subset. In the study, recently diagnosed type 1 diabetes patients and matched healthy donors were compared on the TCRB repertoires of their sorted circulating CD4+ T cell subsets. Regulatory and stem cell-like memory subsets were obtained from only 8 patients and roughly eight healthy donors, while naive and central memory subsets were obtained from all 28 donors. Findings and caveats that apply to the study as a whole: At VDJ recombination sites, patients with type 1 diabetes made fewer insertions and deleted more nucleotides, a pattern implying thymic rearrangement abnormalities. Because small numbers of individuals were included in the HLA sub-analyses, any influence of HLA type on TCRB rearrangement was left unresolved. The naive, central memory and regulatory TCRB repertoires appeared to resemble one another more closely among patients than among healthy donors. In all four CD4+ subsets, TCRB CDR3 length was moderately but significantly shorter in type 1 diabetes patients. PCR might favor shorter templates, but patient and control samples were amplified and corrected together, so any skew would affect both groups equally. Because cDNA rather than genomic DNA was sequenced, highly expressing activated cells could have been over-represented, although no difference in activation and CD3 levels was found between groups.

Based on the germline V gene, the CDR1 and CDR2 sequences are SGHTA and FQGNSA. The V and J ends are trimmed by 1 base and 0 bases, leaving 4 bases between them. Measured from the cysteine to the phenylalanine, the CDR3 is 14 residues long. Just the 42-base CDR3 DNA is kept, in frame starting at base 1. On this clone: Which antigen it targets is not known. No base quality information exists; no much larger clone differs at one position.

All of the isolated RNA was reverse transcribed with the High Capacity cDNA Reverse Transcription Kit, so expressed TCRB transcripts were sequenced. Deep immunoSEQ sequencing was applied to naive, central memory and regulatory T cell samples, giving an average of roughly 3.5 million total reads per sample. After sorted cells were lysed in RLT buffer, RNA was extracted with DNase-treated RNeasy Micro or Mini kits, with the choice depending on cell number. Each cell subset was processed on its own to prevent cross-contamination, while patient and healthy donor samples were processed together. The immunoSEQ multiplex PCR was used to amplify TCRB sequences from cDNA, generating 87-bp fragments that spanned the CDR3 region. Sequencing of the amplicons was performed on the Illumina HiSeq platform. The original methods were these. Synthetic template baselines were used to correct PCR bias computationally, reads within Hamming distance 2 were collapsed, and singletons that could not be merged were discarded. Reads were aligned to IMGT to assign V, D and J genes, CDR3 length, and insertions or deletions at six rearrangement sites. Within each subset, clonotype counts were normalized to sorted cell number, and only after that were true diversity and Gini coefficients computed with the tcR R package. Repertoire sharing was quantified using the overlap coefficient calculated on TCRB nucleotide sequences. Out-of-frame TCRB sequences from naive cells were analyzed as a proxy for the pre-selection repertoire. Not all clones reach the TCRdb copy of this immuneACCESS table, which keeps in-frame sequences only. Checked studies attribute under half of the gap to unresolved V genes and leave the rest unexplained. D and trimming were read from the DNA, whereas the V and J calls and clone size are those reported in that table. In all, the sample holds fewer than 650,000 clones, and around 16% of those were seen once. Under 0.095% of the sample rests with the top ten.

Each donor gave one peripheral blood draw, approximately 110 mL on average, collected into heparinised tubes. Naive, central memory, regulatory and stem cell-like memory CD4+ T cells were sorted on a BD FACSAria II using a panel including CD45RO, CCR7, CD25, CD127, CD95 and CD27. Every sorted population had a purity above 95%. PBMCs were isolated immediately by Lymphoprep density gradient centrifugation and stained directly without culture. So that batch effects would be minimized, each experiment stained and sorted samples in pairs, pairing one healthy donor with one patient. Sequenced: naive CD4+ T cells from blood. The cell subset or site label for this specimen denotes: true naive CD4+ T cells. The chain joins TRBV7-2 to TRBJ2-1; no D segment can be confidently identified. The receptor was derived from a man between 18 and 29 years old in good health. The sequenced DNA: TGTGCCAGCAGCTTAGAGTTCTCCTACAATGAGCAGTTCTTC. The translation is CASSLEFSYNEQFF.